This T cell receptor (beta chain) stems from a study of control samples from healthy donors and cancer patients. The V gene's germline CDR1 is SGHTA and CDR2 FQGNSA. The CDR3 has 15 residues. V was clipped by 1 base and J by 5 bases, with 14 bases between them. Profiling relied on immunoSEQ multiplex PCR, and the TCRdb table lists in-frame clones only, not all of them. The repertoire holds 50,000 to 65,000 clones, with approximately 90% as singletons. This sequence originates from a man between 25 and 39 years old with colorectal cancer. V is TRBV7-2 and J is TRBJ1-2; perhaps TRBD1 as D (5 bases). The specimen sequenced was PBMCs. The CDR3 region has the DNA TGTGCCAGCAGCTTAGGAGGGGCCCCTGGGTATGGCTACACCTTC. This sequence encodes CASSLGGAPGYGYTF.